The 28 T cell receptor beta chains below were found in one sample sequenced in a study of blood T cell repertoires in COVID-19. Generated by immunoSEQ multiplex PCR, the TCRdb table keeps only in-frame clones and is missing some. The table shows about 150,000 clones, with 80% to 85% occurring only once. Sequencing was performed on peripheral blood. These receptors all come from a man aged 25-45 years with COVID-19, enrolled during active disease.

J is TRBJ2-7 and V is TRBV7-3; possibly TRBD2 for D (6 bases). Germline assignment: CDR1 SGHTA and CDR2 FQGTGA. This CDR3 has 19 amino acids. V lost 1 base, J lost 3 bases, and 25 bases lay in between. CDR3 DNA sequence: TGTGCCAGCAGCTTAATCTGGCGACTAGGGATATGGGTGTACTACGAGCAGTACTTC. It encodes CASSLIWRLGIWVYYEQYF.

The V call is TRBV18, the J call TRBJ2-2, with D unresolved. V lost 2 bases and J 4 bases, leaving 5 bases between the germline ends. CDR3 size: 13 residues. Germline CDR1 is KGHSH and CDR2 is LQKENI. The CDR3 loop is CASSPFGTGELFF. CDR3 coding DNA: TGTGCCAGCTCACCATTCGGCACCGGGGAGCTGTTTTTT.

V and J are TRBV7-3 and TRBJ1-1; D unclear. V lost 4 bases, J lost 7 bases, and 13 bases lay in between. The CDR3 extends over 13 amino acids. CDR1 is SGHTA, CDR2 FQGTGA, per germline. The CDR3 region is CASSWMNSGEAFF. CDR3 DNA: TGTGCCAGCAGCTGGATGAACTCGGGTGAAGCTTTCTTT.

The chain is built from TRBV6-2 or TRBV6-3 and TRBJ1-1; 10 nucleotides agree with TRBD1. Germline-derived CDR1 and CDR2 are MNHEY and SVGEGT. The length of the CDR3 is 16 residues. V lost 6 bases to trimming and J lost 4 bases; unmatched junction nucleotides: 11. CDR3 amino acids: CASSPWDRGSRTEAFF. CDR3 nucleotides: TGTGCCAGCAGCCCTTGGGACAGGGGATCTCGCACTGAAGCTTTCTTT.

This clone came up once. This chain links TRBV9 with TRBJ2-1; TRBD2 matches 11 bases. Germline V gene lookup returns CDR1 SGDLS and CDR2 YYNGEE. The CDR3 is made up of 16 amino acids. After removal of 3 bases from V and 5 bases from J, the junction contained 7 bases not matched to a gene. CDR3 protein: CASSASGLAANNEQFF. The CDR3, as DNA: TGTGCCAGCAGCGCATCGGGACTAGCGGCCAACAATGAGCAGTTCTTC.

The CDR3 nucleotides are TGTGCCAGCATCCAACAGGCCCGACAGACCACAGATACGCAGTATTTT. Its protein product is CASIQQARQTTDTQYF. This rearrangement joins TRBV2 to TRBJ2-3; D possibly corresponds to TRBD1 (5 bases). Germline values: CDR1 SNHLY, CDR2 FYNNEI. The CDR3 contains 16 residues. V lost 7 bases and J lost 2, with 19 bases in between.

The V call is TRBV27, the J call TRBJ1-2; D might be TRBD1 (5 bases). Per the germline V gene, CDR1 is MNHEY and CDR2 is SMNVEV (reference sequence). CDR3 length: 13 residues. Trimming stripped 6 bases from V and 6 bases from J, with 14 bases between. The CDR3 is CASRGGGTHGYTF. The CDR3 bases are TGTGCCAGCAGGGGAGGAGGGACTCATGGCTACACCTTC.

The V call is TRBV27, the J call TRBJ2-7, with TRBD2 as a possible D gene (6 bases). This CDR3 region has 14 residues. Germline lookup yields CDR1 MNHEY and CDR2 SMNVEV (reference sequence). V gave up 4 bases and J gave up 6 bases, with 16 bases separating them. CDR3 region: CASSSPPDGGEQYF. The CDR3 DNA follows: TGTGCCAGCAGTTCCCCCCCGGACGGGGGCGAGCAGTACTTC.

The chain carries TRBV20-1 and TRBJ2-5, with a tentative D call TRBD1 (5 bases). The CDR3 is 11 amino acids. Germline CDR1 reads DFQATT; CDR2 reads SNEGSKA (reference sequence). V dropped 5 bases and J dropped 6 bases, with 10 bases sitting between them. Here the CDR3 DNA reads TGCAGTGCTGCTAGGGGAAAGACCCAGTACTTC. It translates to CSAARGKTQYF.

This chain joins TRBV28 and TRBJ2-5; the match to TRBD2 covers 14 bases. CDR1 is MDHEN and CDR2 is SYDVKM in the germline V gene. CDR3 length: 15 amino acids. Unmatched junction bases numbered 8, after V lost 5 bases and J lost 9 bases. This chain's CDR3 is CASSPTSGGGLAQYF. The CDR3 DNA follows: TGTGCCAGCAGTCCGACTAGCGGGGGGGGTTTGGCCCAGTACTTC.

The chain links TRBV5-1 to TRBJ1-5; TRBD1 is a possible D gene (5 bases). The CDR3 extends over 16 amino acids. The germline gives CDR1 SGHRS, CDR2 YFSETQ. The V and J ends lost 4 bases and 6 bases respectively, with 20 bases between them. In DNA form, the CDR3 reads TGCGCCAGCAGCCCCACCGTTACTGGGGGGTCTCAGCCCCAGCATTTT. Its translation is CASSPTVTGGSQPQHF. The full variable domain, completed using reference TRBV5-1 and TRBJ1-5, is KAGVTQTPRYLIKTRGQQVTLSCSPISGHRSVSWYQQTPGQGLQFLFEYFSETQRNKGNFPGRFSGRQFSNSRSEMNVSTLELGDSALYLCASSPTVTGGSQPQHFGDGTRLSIL.

V and J are TRBV9 and TRBJ2-7, with D possibly matching TRBD2 (6 bases). The germline V and J ends were trimmed by 0 bases and 5 bases, with 12 bases remaining between them. Germline CDR1 reads SGDLS; CDR2 reads YYNGEE. This CDR3 is built from 14 residues. The CDR3 DNA reads TGTGCCAGCAGCGTAGAACCGGGAGTGGACGAGCAGTACTTC. The encoded protein is CASSVEPGVDEQYF.

V gene TRBV7-8 combines with J gene TRBJ1-1; no reliable D call. The CDR3 loop spans 15 amino acids. With 5 bases removed from V and 2 bases from J, the gap between germline ends came to 15 bases. In germline, CDR1 is SGHVS, CDR2 FQNEAQ. The chain's CDR3 is CASSRGGMPNTEAFF. The CDR3 nucleotides read TGTGCCAGCAGCCGAGGAGGGATGCCTAACACTGAAGCTTTCTTT.

This chain links TRBV28 with TRBJ2-7; no firm D call. This CDR3 has 13 residues. From germline, CDR1 is MDHEN and CDR2 SYDVKM. The germline V and J ends were trimmed by 2 bases and 4 bases, with 9 bases remaining between them. DNA for the CDR3: TGTGCCAGCAGTTTAGGGCAGAGTTACGAGCAGTACTTC. Translated, it gives CASSLGQSYEQYF.

The chain recombines TRBV6-1 with TRBJ1-5, with TRBD1 matching over 8 bases. The CDR3 extends over 14 amino acids. Germline values: CDR1 MNHNS, CDR2 SASEGT. V lost 5 bases and J lost 3; bases outside the gene matches: 3. The CDR3 reads CASSRTGYNQPQHF. CDR3 sequence (DNA): TGTGCCAGCAGTAGGACAGGGTACAATCAGCCCCAGCATTTT.

This chain connects TRBV4-2 to TRBJ2-3; TRBD2 is a possible D gene (6 bases). This CDR3 is built from 15 residues. Germline V lookup: CDR1 LGHNA, CDR2 YNFKEQ. Between the trimmed V and J ends, which lost 4 bases and 4 bases, there was a span of 15 bases. CDR3 nucleotides: TGTGCCAGCAGCCTCGCGGGGCAAGACGCAGATACGCAGTATTTT. Translation: CASSLAGQDADTQYF.

V is TRBV20-1 and J is TRBJ2-7, with D possibly being TRBD2 (5 bases). Germline V CDR1 and CDR2: DFQATT, SNEGSKA (reference sequence). Trimming took 3 bases from V and 4 from J, leaving 10 bases between them. CDR3 length: 12 amino acids. The CDR3 loop reads CSASWAGYEQYF. CDR3 bases: TGCAGTGCTAGTTGGGCGGGTTACGAGCAGTACTTC.

The rearrangement links TRBV5-6 to TRBJ2-7; 15 nucleotides agree with TRBD2. The CDR3 loop spans 14 amino acids. Per the germline V gene, CDR1 is SGHDT and CDR2 is YYEEEE. J was trimmed by 6 bases and V by 5 bases; bases with no gene match: 3. CDR3 DNA: TGTGCCAGCAGTTGGGGACTAGCGGGAGGCGAGCAGTACTTC. It is translated as CASSWGLAGGEQYF.

The J gene is TRBJ2-5, the V gene TRBV3-1 (or the pseudogene TRBV3-2); 10 bases map to TRBD2. J was trimmed by 4 bases and V by 4 bases; bases with no gene match: 12. Germline loops: CDR1 LGHDT, CDR2 YNNKEL (reference sequence). This CDR3 comprises 17 residues. The CDR3 protein is CASSPGTSVRRRETQYF. The CDR3, as DNA: TGTGCCAGCAGCCCAGGGACTAGCGTCCGGAGAAGAGAGACCCAGTACTTC.

This clone was picked up one time. The chain has TRBV16 and TRBJ1-5; 10 bases line up with TRBD1. This CDR3 has 14 residues. Trimming removed 3 bases from V and 6 bases from J; junction bases left unmatched: 2. CDR1 is KGHSY and CDR2 is FQNENV in the germline V gene. CDR3 amino acids: CASSQDRGGQPQHF. The DNA of the CDR3 is TGTGCCAGCAGCCAGGACAGGGGGGGTCAGCCCCAGCATTTT.

This clone was seen more than once but under ten times. The rearrangement links TRBV30 to TRBJ2-6, with D possibly matching TRBD1 (5 bases). The CDR3 extends over 14 amino acids. V lost 5 bases, J lost 0 bases, and 8 bases lay in between. The V gene's germline CDR1 is GTSNPN and CDR2 SVGIG (reference sequence). The DNA of the CDR3 is TGTGCCTGGGACAGTTTCTCTGGGGCCAACGTCCTGACTTTC. Encoded protein: CAWDSFSGANVLTF.

This clone has a single count. The chain employs TRBV18 and TRBJ2-5; 7 bases fit TRBD2. Germline-derived CDR1 and CDR2 are KGHSH and LQKENI. The CDR3 is made up of 14 amino acids. The ends lost 6 bases at V and 2 bases at J; junction bases unmatched: 6. CDR3 DNA: TGTGCCAGCTCGGGAGGGACTTTTCAAGAGACCCAGTACTTC. This translates into CASSGGTFQETQYF. Full variable domain (missing parts from reference TRBV18 and TRBJ2-5): NAGVMQNPRHLVRRRGQEARLRCSPMKGHSHVYWYRQLPEEGLKFMVYLQKENIIDESGMPKERFSAEFPKEGPSILRIQQVVRGDSAAYFCASSGGTFQETQYFGPGTRLLVL.

V and J are TRBV2 and TRBJ1-2, with 7 bases fitting TRBD1. V trimming: 5 bases; J trimming: 4 bases; junction bases outside the gene matches: 7. The CDR3 loop spans 14 amino acids. The germline V gene has CDR1 SNHLY and CDR2 FYNNEI. The CDR3 is CASSSEGASYGYTF. CDR3 coding DNA: TGTGCCAGCAGTTCCGAGGGGGCAAGCTATGGCTACACCTTC.

This chain joins TRBV29-1 and TRBJ1-1, with D tentatively TRBD1 (6 bases). From germline, CDR1 is SQVTM and CDR2 ANQGSEA. The ends were cut back, 8 bases at V and 4 bases at J, with 11 bases in the middle. The CDR3 has 11 amino acids. The CDR3 DNA reads TGCAGCACCACAGGGTCCACTGAAGCTTTCTTT. Protein product: CSTTGSTEAFF.

This chain uses TRBV4-2 with TRBJ2-1; the D gene is possibly TRBD2 (7 bases). The CDR3 contains 15 residues. V was pared by 4 bases and J by 3 bases, with 13 bases between. Germline CDR1 LGHNA, CDR2 YNFKEQ. The CDR3 sequence: CASSPRGAFYNEQFF. The CDR3 bases are TGTGCCAGCAGCCCTCGGGGGGCCTTCTACAATGAGCAGTTCTTC.

This clone was picked up one time. The chain is built from TRBV5-4 and TRBJ2-5; TRBD2 agrees at 14 bases. Germline V CDR1 and CDR2: SGHNT, YYREEE (reference sequence). The junction had 18 bases not matched to a gene; V was cut back by 5 bases and J by 9 bases. The CDR3 is made up of 18 amino acids. CDR3 coding DNA: TGTGCCAGCAGTCCGCCGACTCGACTAGCGGGAGGGCCAGTGGCCCAGTACTTC. Its protein is CASSPPTRLAGGPVAQYF.

This chain links TRBV28 with TRBJ2-3; 9 nucleotides agree with TRBD2. J gave up 5 bases and V 1 base, and 10 bases lay outside the gene matches. The CDR3 loop spans 17 amino acids. Germline V gene data show CDR1 as MDHEN and CDR2 as SYDVKM. Written as DNA, the CDR3 is TGTGCCAGCAGTTTATTGGGCATTAGCGGGAGTAAAGATACGCAGTATTTT. As protein: CASSLLGISGSKDTQYF.

J is TRBJ2-7 and V is TRBV18, with D perhaps matching TRBD1 (5 bases). The CDR3 extends over 13 amino acids. Between the trimmed V and J ends, which lost 4 bases and 3 bases, there was a span of 10 bases. Germline CDR1 and CDR2: KGHSH and LQKENI. The CDR3 coding sequence is TGTGCCAGCTCACTTGACAGTTACTACGAGCAGTACTTC. Residues: CASSLDSYYEQYF.